This is a list of T cell receptor beta chains from one sample in a study of metastatic and nonmetastatic thyroid tumors. TCRdb reanalyzed the PCR reads with MiXCR. The sample lists 50,000 to 70,000 clones, 4% to 5% occurring once. Sequenced: blood. The receptor set was obtained from a female donor with papillary thyroid cancer or a benign thyroid nodule (not recorded which). Some clones in this sample may be carry-over from other donors' samples. CDR3s include the opening cysteine and the closing phenylalanine or tryptophan. Fields, in order: V gene, clone size, J gene, D gene, CDR3 protein, CDR3 DNA. A D gene is named only where the DNA matches it firmly. Clone size appears in some rows only: once, few, many, or a class for an expanded clone.

>TRBV27|few|TRBJ1-6|NA
CASTGGSYNSPLHF
TGTGCCAGCACCGGGGGATCCTATAATTCACCCCTCCACTTT
>TRBV5-1|many|TRBJ1-1|NA
CASSLAKDTEAFF
TGCGCCAGCAGCTTGGCGAAGGACACTGAAGCTTTCTTT
>TRBV3-1|many|TRBJ1-2|NA
CASSQGVTYGYTF
TGTGCCAGCAGCCAAGGGGTAACCTATGGCTACACCTTC
>TRBV2|many|TRBJ2-7|NA
CASRSRLVSYEQYF
TGTGCCAGCAGATCAAGACTAGTATCCTACGAGCAGTACTTC
>TRBV28|many|TRBJ2-7|NA
CASSHGGLMGYSSYEQYF
TGTGCCAGCAGCCACGGGGGTCTTATGGGGTACAGCTCCTACGAGCAGTACTTC
>TRBV30|many|TRBJ1-2|TRBD1
CAWSVGQGARGYTF
TGTGCCTGGAGTGTAGGCCAGGGGGCTCGAGGCTACACCTTC
>TRBV5-1|many|TRBJ1-6|TRBD1
CASSSGTGIYNSPLHF
TGCGCCAGCAGCTCCGGGACAGGGATCTATAATTCACCCCTCCACTTT
>TRBV28|many|TRBJ2-5|NA
CASSTWTEPKETQYF
TGTGCCAGCAGTACCTGGACAGAACCCAAGGAGACCCAGTACTTC
>TRBV6-2/TRBV6-3|few|TRBJ2-7|TRBD1
CASSYTRQGFDEQYF
TGTGCCAGCAGTTACACCCGACAGGGTTTCGACGAGCAGTACTTC
>TRBV19|many|TRBJ1-1|NA
CASSDSGHLNTEAFF
TGTGCCAGTAGTGACTCGGGACACCTTAACACTGAAGCTTTCTTT
>TRBV6-1|few|TRBJ1-2|NA
CVSSAYRDSGYGYTF
TGTGTCAGCAGCGCTTACCGGGACTCAGGATATGGCTACACCTTC
>TRBV6-2/TRBV6-3|few|TRBJ1-2|TRBD1
CASSAGTGGADGYTF
TGTGCCAGCAGTGCCGGGACAGGGGGCGCAGATGGCTACACCTTC
>TRBV28|many|TRBJ1-1|NA
CASSILGGPNTEAFF
TGTGCCAGCAGTATATTGGGGGGACCCAACACTGAAGCTTTCTTT
>TRBV18|many|TRBJ2-5|TRBD2
CASSPGGLAGYGAQYF
TGTGCCAGCTCACCAGGCGGACTAGCGGGGTATGGGGCCCAGTACTTC
>TRBV20-1|many|TRBJ1-2|NA
CSADQGLYGYTF
TGCAGTGCTGATCAGGGATTATATGGCTACACCTTC
>TRBV20-1|many|TRBJ1-2|NA
CSAEGVYGYTF
TGCAGTGCAGAGGGGGTCTATGGCTACACCTTC
>TRBV6-1|many|TRBJ1-4|NA
CASRTTGQGGEKLFF
TGTGCCAGCAGGACTACTGGGCAGGGAGGTGAAAAACTGTTTTTT
>TRBV28|many|TRBJ1-2|TRBD1
CASSSGGFNYGYTF
TGTGCCAGTTCGTCAGGGGGGTTCAATTATGGCTACACCTTC
>TRBV11-2|NA|TRBJ2-1|NA
CASSLGLDRERDNEQFF
TGTGCCAGCAGCTTAGGCCTAGACCGCGAACGCGACAATGAGCAGTTCTTC
>TRBV20-1|NA|TRBJ2-3|TRBD2
CSAGVMAGGTDTQYF
TGCAGTGCTGGGGTAATGGCGGGGGGCACAGATACGCAGTATTTT
>TRBV7-3|many|TRBJ1-6|NA
CASSLTGGGHPDSYNSPLHF
TGTGCCAGCAGCTTAACGGGGGGGGGACACCCCGACTCCTATAATTCACCCCTCCACTTT
>TRBV28|few|TRBJ1-2|NA
CATGQGSDYGYTF
TGTGCCACCGGGCAGGGATCTGACTATGGCTACACCTTC
>TRBV7-3|NA|TRBJ2-3|NA
CASNLTSPGGADTQYF
TGTGCCAGCAACTTGACTTCTCCTGGGGGCGCAGATACGCAGTATTTT
>TRBV2|many|TRBJ1-5|NA
CASSYGRNNQPQHF
TGTGCCAGCAGCTATGGACGGAACAATCAGCCCCAGCATTTT
>TRBV15|few|TRBJ1-5|NA
CATSRAIRTVKYQPQHF
TGTGCCACCAGCAGAGCGATAAGGACAGTGAAATATCAGCCCCAGCATTTT
>TRBV12-3/TRBV12-4|NA|TRBJ1-6|NA
CASSYGNRGSPLHF
TGTGCCAGCAGTTATGGAAACCGAGGTTCACCCCTCCACTTT
>TRBV7-8|many|TRBJ2-7|NA
CASSFEYYYEQYF
TGTGCCAGCAGCTTTGAATACTATTACGAGCAGTACTTC
>TRBV20-1|many|TRBJ1-2|TRBD1
CSARRPQGVEYGYTF
TGCAGTGCTAGAAGGCCCCAGGGGGTAGAATATGGCTACACCTTC
>TRBV24-1|NA|TRBJ2-3|TRBD2
CATSDTIAGGTDTQYF
TGTGCCACCAGTGATACAATAGCGGGGGGGACAGATACGCAGTATTTT
>TRBV3-1|many|TRBJ2-7|TRBD1
CASKGGSNSYEQYF
TGTGCCAGCAAAGGGGGCAGTAACTCCTACGAGCAGTACTTC
>TRBV5-5|many|TRBJ1-4|NA
CASSSGTRGLTNEKLFF
TGTGCCAGCAGCTCCGGGACTCGAGGATTAACTAATGAAAAACTGTTTTTT
>TRBV10-3|NA|TRBJ2-2|TRBD1
CAIIRQGITGELFF
TGTGCCATCATTAGACAGGGGATCACCGGGGAGCTGTTTTTT
>TRBV6-1|few|TRBJ1-2|NA
CASSDGRVCVYTF
TGTGCCAGCAGTGATGGCAGGGTGTGTGTCTACACCTTC
>TRBV3-1|many|TRBJ2-5|TRBD1
CASSLGQEQRETQYF
TGTGCCAGCAGCCTGGGACAGGAACAGCGGGAGACCCAGTACTTC
>TRBV11-2|many|TRBJ2-7|TRBD2
CASSFPGTSYEQYF
TGTGCCAGCAGCTTTCCCGGGACTAGCTACGAGCAGTACTTC
>TRBV7-2|many|TRBJ2-1|TRBD2
CASSSSGASSYNEQFF
TGTGCCAGCAGCTCTAGCGGTGCTAGCTCCTACAATGAGCAGTTCTTC
>TRBV3-1|many|TRBJ1-2|TRBD1
CASADRGDNYGYTF
TGTGCCTCCGCCGACAGGGGGGATAACTATGGCTACACCTTC